This passage covers 7 T cell receptor beta chains from one sample sequenced in a study of molecular identifiers for immune sequencing clone quantification. TCRdb independently ran MiXCR on the PCR reads; one entry per CDR3 protein. The sample shows a few hundred thousand distinct CDR3 sequences, over 20% of them seen only once. The source material was naive CD8+ T cells from blood, with Jurkat cell RNA spiked in. Subset given: FACS-sorted CD8+CD4-CCR7+CD45RA+ naive T cells. Receptor source: a human donor in good health. Some libraries in this study had Jurkat cell RNA spiked in.

This clonotype appeared many times. The V and J genes are TRBV12-3 or TRBV12-4 and TRBJ1-1; TRBD1 matches 7 bases. V lost 5 bases and J lost 0; bases outside the gene matches: 3. The CDR3 has 14 residues. The CDR3 DNA sequence: TGTGCCAGCAGTCGGACAGGCGTGAACACTGAAGCTTTCTTT. Protein sequence: CASSRTGVNTEAFF.

At least ten counts were recorded for this clonotype. The gene calls are TRBV5-1 and TRBJ1-3; D possibly corresponds to TRBD1 (6 bases). Trimming removed 0 bases from V and 0 bases from J, with 10 bases in between. In germline, CDR1 is SGHRS, CDR2 YFSETQ. This CDR3 contains 16 residues. Written as DNA, the CDR3 is TGCGCCAGCAGCTTGGCGGCGGGGGCCTCTGGAAACACCATATATTTT. Protein sequence: CASSLAAGASGNTIYF.

This chain uses TRBV13 with TRBJ2-1, with a tentative D call TRBD2 (6 bases). Per the germline V gene, CDR1 is PRHDT and CDR2 is FYEKMQ (reference sequence). The CDR3 runs to 15 residues. V gave up 0 bases and J gave up 5 bases, with 11 bases separating them. CDR3 nucleotide sequence: TGTGCCAGCAGCTTAGGACTAGCACAGGACAATGAGCAGTTCTTC. Encoded protein: CASSLGLAQDNEQFF.

This clonotype has at least ten counts. The chain uses TRBV5-1 and TRBJ2-7; no definite D call. This CDR3 is built from 15 residues. Germline lookup yields CDR1 SGHRS and CDR2 YFSETQ. Trimming pared 2 bases from V and 0 bases from J, leaving 12 bases between. DNA for the CDR3: TGCGCCAGCAGCTTCTCGGACGCTAGCTCCTACGAGCAGTACTTC. Protein product: CASSFSDASSYEQYF.

This clonotype turned up a few times. The chain recombines TRBV4-1 with TRBJ2-3, with 9 bases that match TRBD2. CDR3 size: 18 residues. Germline V gene data show CDR1 as MGHRA and CDR2 as YSYEKL. Trimming cost V 1 base and J 6 bases; bases outside gene matches: 14. The CDR3 reads CASSQGRGGHFGPDTQYF. CDR3 in DNA: TGCGCCAGCAGCCAAGGGCGGGGGGGCCATTTTGGTCCGGATACGCAGTATTTT.

This rearrangement joins TRBV7-6 to TRBJ2-7; 8 positions match TRBD1. CDR1 SGHVS and CDR2 FNYEAQ come from the germline V gene. This CDR3 region has 16 residues. Trimming removed 2 bases from V and 4 bases from J; junction bases left unmatched: 10. CDR3 sequence: CASSLTGQGEGYEQYF. As DNA, the CDR3 is TGTGCCAGCAGCTTAACCGGACAGGGAGAGGGGTACGAGCAGTACTTC.

This clonotype was found a few times. V gene TRBV27 combines with J gene TRBJ2-3, with TRBD1 identical over 9 bases. Unmatched junction bases numbered 8, after V lost 3 bases and J lost 1 base. Germline CDR1 MNHEY, CDR2 SMNVEV (reference sequence). The CDR3 spans 17 residues. As DNA, the CDR3 is TGTGCCAGCAGTTTGACTTACAGGGGGCTTGGCACAGATACGCAGTATTTT. The encoded protein is CASSLTYRGLGTDTQYF.